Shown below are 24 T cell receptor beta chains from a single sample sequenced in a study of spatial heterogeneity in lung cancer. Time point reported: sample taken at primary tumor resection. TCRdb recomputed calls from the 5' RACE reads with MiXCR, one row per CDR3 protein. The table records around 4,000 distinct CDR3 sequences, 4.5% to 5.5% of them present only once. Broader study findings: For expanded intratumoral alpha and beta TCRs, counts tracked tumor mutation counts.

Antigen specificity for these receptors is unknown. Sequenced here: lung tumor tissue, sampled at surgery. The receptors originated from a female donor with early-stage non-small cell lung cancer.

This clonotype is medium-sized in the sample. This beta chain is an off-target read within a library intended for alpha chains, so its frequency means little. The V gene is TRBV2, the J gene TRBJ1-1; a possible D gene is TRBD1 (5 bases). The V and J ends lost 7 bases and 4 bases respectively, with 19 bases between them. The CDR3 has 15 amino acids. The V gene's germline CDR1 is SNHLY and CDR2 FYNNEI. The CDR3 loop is CASIPDGGRRTEAFF. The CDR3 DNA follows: TGTGCCAGCATCCCCGATGGGGGACGTCGCACTGAAGCTTTCTTT. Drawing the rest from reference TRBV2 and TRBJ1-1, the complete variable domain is EPEVTQTPSHQVTQMGQEVILRCVPISNHLYFYWYRQILGQKVEFLVSFYNNEISEKSEIFDDQFSVERPDGSNFTLKIRSTKLEDSAMYFCASIPDGGRRTEAFFGQGTRLTVV.

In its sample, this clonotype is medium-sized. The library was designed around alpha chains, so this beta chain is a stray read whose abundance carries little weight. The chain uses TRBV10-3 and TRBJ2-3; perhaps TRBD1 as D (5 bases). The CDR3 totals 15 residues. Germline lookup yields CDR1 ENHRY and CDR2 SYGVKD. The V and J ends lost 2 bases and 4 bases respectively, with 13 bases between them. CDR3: CAISEGQGIADTQYF. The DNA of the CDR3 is TGTGCCATCAGTGAGGGGCAGGGCATCGCAGATACGCAGTATTTT.

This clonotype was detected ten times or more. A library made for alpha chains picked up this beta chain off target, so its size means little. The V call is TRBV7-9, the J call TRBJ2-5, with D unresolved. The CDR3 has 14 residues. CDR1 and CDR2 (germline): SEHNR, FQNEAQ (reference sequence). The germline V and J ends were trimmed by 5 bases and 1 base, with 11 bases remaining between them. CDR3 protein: CASSADLFQETQYF. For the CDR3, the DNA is TGTGCCAGCAGCGCGGACCTATTCCAAGAGACCCAGTACTTC. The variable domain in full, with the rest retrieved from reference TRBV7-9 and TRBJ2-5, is DTGVSQNPRHKITKRGQNVTFRCDPISEHNRLYWYRQTLGQGPEFLTYFQNEAQLEKSRLLSDRFSAERPKGSFSTLEIQRTEQGDSAMYLCASSADLFQETQYFGPGTRLLVL.

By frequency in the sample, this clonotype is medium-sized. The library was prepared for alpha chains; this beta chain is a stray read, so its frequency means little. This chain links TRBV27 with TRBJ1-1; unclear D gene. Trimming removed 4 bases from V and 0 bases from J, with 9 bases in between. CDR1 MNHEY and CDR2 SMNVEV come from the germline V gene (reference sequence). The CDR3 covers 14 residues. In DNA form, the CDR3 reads TGTGCCAGCAGTTCGGCAGAGCTGAACACTGAAGCTTTCTTT. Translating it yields CASSSAELNTEAFF.

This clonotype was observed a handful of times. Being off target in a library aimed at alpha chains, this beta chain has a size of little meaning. The CDR3 sequence is CSAKGTAYEQYV. The CDR3 nucleotides read TGCAGTGCTAAAGGGACGGCCTACGAGCAGTACGTC. The chain is built from TRBV20-1 and TRBJ2-7; D may be TRBD1 or TRBD2 (5 bases each). This CDR3 contains 12 residues. Deletions cut 4 bases from V and 2 bases from J, with 9 bases between. Germline V lookup: CDR1 DFQATT, CDR2 SNEGSKA (reference sequence).

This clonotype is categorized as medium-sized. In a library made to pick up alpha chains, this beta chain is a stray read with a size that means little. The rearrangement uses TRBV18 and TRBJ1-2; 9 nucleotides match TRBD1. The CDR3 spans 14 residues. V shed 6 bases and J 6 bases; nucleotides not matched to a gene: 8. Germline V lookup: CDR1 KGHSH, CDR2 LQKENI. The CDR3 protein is CASSPGQGPDGYTF. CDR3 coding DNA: TGTGCCAGCTCGCCGGGACAGGGTCCGGATGGCTACACCTTC.

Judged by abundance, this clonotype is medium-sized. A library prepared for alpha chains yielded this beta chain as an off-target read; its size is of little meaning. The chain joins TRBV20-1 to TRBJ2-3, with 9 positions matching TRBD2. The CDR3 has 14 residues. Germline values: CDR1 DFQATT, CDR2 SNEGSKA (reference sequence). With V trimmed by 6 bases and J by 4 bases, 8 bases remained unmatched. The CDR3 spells CSAQSGGPADTQYF. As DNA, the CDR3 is TGCAGTGCCCAAAGCGGGGGGCCGGCAGATACGCAGTATTTT.

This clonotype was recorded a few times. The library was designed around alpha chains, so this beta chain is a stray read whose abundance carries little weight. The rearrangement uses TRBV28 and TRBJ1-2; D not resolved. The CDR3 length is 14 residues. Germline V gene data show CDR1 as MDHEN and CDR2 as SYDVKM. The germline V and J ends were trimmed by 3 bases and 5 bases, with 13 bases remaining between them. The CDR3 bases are TGTGCCAGCAGTTTGGGCCCCGGAGTTTATGGCTACACCTTC. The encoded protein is CASSLGPGVYGYTF.

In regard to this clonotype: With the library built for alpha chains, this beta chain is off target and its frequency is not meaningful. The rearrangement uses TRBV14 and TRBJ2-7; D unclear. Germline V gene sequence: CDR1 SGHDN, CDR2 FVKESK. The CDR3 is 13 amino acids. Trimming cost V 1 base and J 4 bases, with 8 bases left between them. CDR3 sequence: CASSQGPPYEQYF. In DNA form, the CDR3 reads TGTGCCAGCAGCCAAGGCCCTCCGTACGAGCAGTACTTC.

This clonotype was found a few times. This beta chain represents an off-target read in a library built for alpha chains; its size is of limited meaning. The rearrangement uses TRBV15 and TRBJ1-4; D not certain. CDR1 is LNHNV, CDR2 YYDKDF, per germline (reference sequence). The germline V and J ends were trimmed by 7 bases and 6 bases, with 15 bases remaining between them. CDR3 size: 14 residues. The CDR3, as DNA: TGTGCCACCACTCACCGGAGCCCGGATGAAAAACTGTTTTTT. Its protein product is CATTHRSPDEKLFF.

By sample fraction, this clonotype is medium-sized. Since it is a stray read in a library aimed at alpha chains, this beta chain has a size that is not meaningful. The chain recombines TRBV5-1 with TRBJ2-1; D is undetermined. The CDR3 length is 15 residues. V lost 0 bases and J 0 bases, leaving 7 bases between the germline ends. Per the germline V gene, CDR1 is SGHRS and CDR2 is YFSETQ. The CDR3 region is CASSLDSSSYNEQFF. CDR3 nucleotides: TGCGCCAGCAGCTTGGACTCTAGCTCCTACAATGAGCAGTTCTTC.

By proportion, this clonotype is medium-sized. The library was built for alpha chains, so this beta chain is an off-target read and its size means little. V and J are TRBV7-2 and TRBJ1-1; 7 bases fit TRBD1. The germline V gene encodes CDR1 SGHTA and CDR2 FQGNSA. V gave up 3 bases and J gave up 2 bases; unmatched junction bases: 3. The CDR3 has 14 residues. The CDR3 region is CASSLAGGNTEAFF. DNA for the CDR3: TGTGCCAGCAGCTTGGCAGGGGGTAACACTGAAGCTTTCTTT.

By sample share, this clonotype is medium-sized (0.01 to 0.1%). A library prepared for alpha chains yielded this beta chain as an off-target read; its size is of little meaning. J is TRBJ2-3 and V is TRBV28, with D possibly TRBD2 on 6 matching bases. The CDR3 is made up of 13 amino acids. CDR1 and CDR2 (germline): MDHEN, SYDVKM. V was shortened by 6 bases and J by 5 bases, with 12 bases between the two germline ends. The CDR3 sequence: CASSPTGLDTQYF. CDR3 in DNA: TGTGCCAGCAGCCCAACGGGACTAGATACGCAGTATTTT.

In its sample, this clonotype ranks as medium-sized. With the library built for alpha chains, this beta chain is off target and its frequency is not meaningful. CDR3 DNA sequence: TGTGCCAGCAGTTACCTCGGCTCCTACGAGCAGTACTTC. This translates into CASSYLGSYEQYF. The chain recombines TRBV6-5 with TRBJ2-7, with D hard to call. Trimming took 2 bases from V and 0 from J, leaving 5 bases between them. The CDR3 consists of 13 residues. CDR1 and CDR2 (germline): MNHEY, SVGAGI.

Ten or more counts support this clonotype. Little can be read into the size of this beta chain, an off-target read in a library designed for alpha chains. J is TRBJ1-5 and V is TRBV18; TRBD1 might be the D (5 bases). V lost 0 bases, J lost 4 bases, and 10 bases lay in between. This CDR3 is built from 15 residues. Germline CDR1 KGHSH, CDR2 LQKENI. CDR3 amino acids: CASSPPGRINQPQHF. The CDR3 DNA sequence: TGTGCCAGCTCACCACCGGGGCGGATAAATCAGCCCCAGCATTTT.

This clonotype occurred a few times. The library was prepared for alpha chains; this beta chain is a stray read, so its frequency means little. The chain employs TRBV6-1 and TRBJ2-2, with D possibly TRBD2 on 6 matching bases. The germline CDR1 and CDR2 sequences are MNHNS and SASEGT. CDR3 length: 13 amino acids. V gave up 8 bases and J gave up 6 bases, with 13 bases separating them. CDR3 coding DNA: TGTGCCAGCTTGGGACTGGGGGCCGGGGAGCTGTTTTTT. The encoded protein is CASLGLGAGELFF.

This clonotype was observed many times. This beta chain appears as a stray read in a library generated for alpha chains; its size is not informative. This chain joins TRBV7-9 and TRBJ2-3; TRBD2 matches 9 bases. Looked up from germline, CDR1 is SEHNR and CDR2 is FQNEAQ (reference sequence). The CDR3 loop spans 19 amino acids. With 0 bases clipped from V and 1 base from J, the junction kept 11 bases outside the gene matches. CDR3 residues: CASSLALGLAGRGTDTQYF. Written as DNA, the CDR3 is TGTGCCAGCAGCTTAGCGCTTGGGCTAGCGGGGCGGGGCACAGATACGCAGTATTTT.

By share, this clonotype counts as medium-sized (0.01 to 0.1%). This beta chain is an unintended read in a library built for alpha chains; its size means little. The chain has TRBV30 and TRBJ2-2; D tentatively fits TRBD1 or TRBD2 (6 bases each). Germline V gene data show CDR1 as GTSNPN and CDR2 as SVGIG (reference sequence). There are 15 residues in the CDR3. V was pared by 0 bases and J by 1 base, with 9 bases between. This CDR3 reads CAWSVQGGNTGELFF. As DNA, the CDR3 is TGTGCCTGGAGTGTACAGGGAGGGAACACCGGGGAGCTGTTTTTT. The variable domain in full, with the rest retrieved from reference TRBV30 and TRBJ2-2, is SQTIHQWPATLVQPVGSPLSLECTVEGTSNPNLYWYRQAAGRGLQLLFYSVGIGQISSEVPQNLSASRPQDRQFILSSKKLLLSDSGFYLCAWSVQGGNTGELFFGEGSRLTVL.

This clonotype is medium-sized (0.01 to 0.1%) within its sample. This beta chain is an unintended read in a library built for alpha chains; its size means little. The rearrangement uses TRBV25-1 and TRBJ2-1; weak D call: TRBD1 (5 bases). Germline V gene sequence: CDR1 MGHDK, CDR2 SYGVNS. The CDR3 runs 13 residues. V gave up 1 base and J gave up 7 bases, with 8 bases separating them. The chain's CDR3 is CASSELGQNEQFF. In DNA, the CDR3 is TGTGCCAGCAGTGAATTGGGGCAGAATGAGCAGTTCTTC.

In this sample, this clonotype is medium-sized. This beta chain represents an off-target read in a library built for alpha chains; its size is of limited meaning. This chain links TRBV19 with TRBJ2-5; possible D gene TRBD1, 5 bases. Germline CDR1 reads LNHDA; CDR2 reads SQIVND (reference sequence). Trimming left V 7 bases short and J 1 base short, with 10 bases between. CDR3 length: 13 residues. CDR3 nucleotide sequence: TGTGCCAGTAATAACAGGCCCCAAGAGACCCAGTACTTC. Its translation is CASNNRPQETQYF.

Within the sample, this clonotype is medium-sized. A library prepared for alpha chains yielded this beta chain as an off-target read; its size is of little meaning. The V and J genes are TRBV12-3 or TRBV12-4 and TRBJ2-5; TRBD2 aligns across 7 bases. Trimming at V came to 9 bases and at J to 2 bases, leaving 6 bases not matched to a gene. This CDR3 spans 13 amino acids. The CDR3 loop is CASKRGLQETQYF. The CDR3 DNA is TGTGCCAGTAAGCGGGGACTACAAGAGACCCAGTACTTC.

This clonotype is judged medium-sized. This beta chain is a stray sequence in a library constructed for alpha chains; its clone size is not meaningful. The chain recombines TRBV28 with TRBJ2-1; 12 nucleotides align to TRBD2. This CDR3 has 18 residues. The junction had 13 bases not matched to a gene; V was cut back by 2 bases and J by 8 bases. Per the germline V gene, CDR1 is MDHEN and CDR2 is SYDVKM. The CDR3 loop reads CASSLSLAGGPGRHEQFF. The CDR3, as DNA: TGTGCCAGCAGTTTAAGCCTAGCGGGGGGGCCCGGGCGGCATGAGCAGTTCTTC.

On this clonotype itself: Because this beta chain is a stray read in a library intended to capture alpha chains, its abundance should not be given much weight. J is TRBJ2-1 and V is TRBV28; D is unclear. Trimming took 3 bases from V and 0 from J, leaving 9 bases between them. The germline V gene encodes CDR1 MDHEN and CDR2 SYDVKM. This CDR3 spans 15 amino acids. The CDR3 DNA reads TGTGCCAGCAGTTTGGGCGAGAGCTCCTACAATGAGCAGTTCTTC. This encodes CASSLGESSYNEQFF.

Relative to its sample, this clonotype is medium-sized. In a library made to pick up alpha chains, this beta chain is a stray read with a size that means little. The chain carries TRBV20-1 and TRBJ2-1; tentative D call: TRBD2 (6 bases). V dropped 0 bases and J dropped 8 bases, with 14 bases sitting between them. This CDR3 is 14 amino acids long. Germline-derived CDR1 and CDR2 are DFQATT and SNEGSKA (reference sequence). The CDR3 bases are TGCAGTGCTAGAGAACTAGCCGGTTGGGATGAGCAGTTCTTC. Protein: CSARELAGWDEQFF.